These T cell receptor beta chains were read from a single sample in a study of response to subunit inactivated influenza vaccine. MiXCR, applied by TCRdb to the RT-PCR reads, yields one record per CDR3 protein. Found here are about 190,000 distinct CDR3 sequences, about an eighth of them singletons; the top ten hold approximately 30%. This material consisted of CD8+ T cells sorted from PBMCs, taken 4 to 6 days after vaccination. The receptors shown here come from a man aged 45-60 years who received an inactivated influenza vaccine. The CDR3 runs from the conserved cysteine through the conserved F or W. Fields, in order: J gene, V gene, clone size, D gene, CDR3 DNA, CDR3 protein. The D gene is left open where the match is weak. Not all rows give a size; the values are once, few, many and, for expanded clones, a class.

TRBJ2-5 TRBV12-3/TRBV12-4 few . TGTGCCAGCAGAGACTCCGGGGGCCAAGAGACCCAGTACTTC CASRDSGGQETQYF
TRBJ2-3 TRBV5-1 few TRBD2 TGCGCCAGCAGCTCAGGGACTAGCGGGTCGGATACGCAGTATTTT CASSSGTSGSDTQYF
TRBJ2-7 TRBV6-1 few TRBD1 TGTGCCACCCGGCCGGGACAGGACTACGAGCAGTACTTC CATRPGQDYEQYF
TRBJ2-5 TRBV7-9 many TRBD2 TGTGCCAGCAGCTTTAGACTAGCGGGATTGACAGAGACCCAGTACTTC CASSFRLAGLTETQYF
TRBJ2-3 TRBV20-1 . . TGCAGTGCTAGAGATCCGACAGTTCATACGCAGTATTTT CSARDPTVHTQYF
TRBJ2-7 TRBV11-2 few TRBD1 TGTGCCAGCAGCTTAGATTTTGGACAGGGACTCTACGAGCAGTACTTC CASSLDFGQGLYEQYF
TRBJ2-2 TRBV14 few . TGTGCCAGCAGCCAAGCGGGCCCTGGGCTGTTTTTT CASSQAGPGLFF
TRBJ1-1 TRBV12-3/TRBV12-4 many . TGTGCCAGCAGTTTCGAAAGGTTTTTTGGTGTAGCTTTCTTT CASSFERFFGVAFF
TRBJ2-5 TRBV11-2 . . TGTGCCAGCAGCAATATTTGGGCAGGAGGTAATCAAGAGACCCAGTACTTC CASSNIWAGGNQETQYF
TRBJ2-7 TRBV29-1 medium-sized TRBD1 TGCAGCGTTGAGTTGGACAGGTCCTACGAGCAGTACTTC CSVELDRSYEQYF
TRBJ2-7 TRBV6-2/TRBV6-3 few TRBD2 TGTGCCAGCAGTTACGAAGCGGCGGGGGGGACATTAGACTACGAGCAGTACTTC CASSYEAAGGTLDYEQYF
TRBJ2-1 TRBV12-3/TRBV12-4 few . TGTGCCAGCAGACAAACAGGGAAGAGCAATGAGCAGTTCTTC CASRQTGKSNEQFF
TRBJ1-4 TRBV28 many . TGTGCCAGCAGCCTGGGGACGGGAGATAATGAAAAACTGTTTTTT CASSLGTGDNEKLFF
TRBJ2-3 TRBV12-3/TRBV12-4 . . TGTGCCAGCAACAACGAAGGGATGAGCACAGATACGCAGTATTTT CASNNEGMSTDTQYF
TRBJ1-3 TRBV7-2 few . TGTGCCAGCACCCAGGATTCTGGAAACACCATATATTTT CASTQDSGNTIYF
TRBJ2-1 TRBV20-1 . TRBD2 TGCAGAGGACTAGCGCCCCACGTCGCCTACAATGAGCAGTTCTTC CRGLAPHVAYNEQFF
TRBJ2-2 TRBV4-3 few . TGCGCCAGCAGCCAACACTGGAAGGGAGGGGGCCGCTCAGCCGGGGAGCTGTTTTTT CASSQHWKGGGRSAGELFF
TRBJ2-5 TRBV7-8 few . TGTGCCAGCAACCGGCCAGCTCAAGAGACCCAGTACTTC CASNRPAQETQYF
TRBJ1-2 TRBV11-2 . TRBD1 TGTGCCAGCAGCATACAGGGGGACTATGGCTACACCTTC CASSIQGDYGYTF
TRBJ1-2 TRBV28 . . TGTGCCAGCAGTTTACGTGACGGACTCATCCATGGCTACACCTTC CASSLRDGLIHGYTF
TRBJ2-7 TRBV29-1 . TRBD1 TGCAGCATCTCAGTACCGGGACAGAGTATCTACGAGCAGTACTTC CSISVPGQSIYEQYF
TRBJ2-2 TRBV4-2 . TRBD2 TGTGCCAGCAGCCAAGGATCGCTAGCGGGGGGCGGGGAGCTGTTTTTT CASSQGSLAGGGELFF